A selection of T cell receptor beta chains follows, all from one sample in a study of neurological immune-mediated disorders. TCRdb processed the 5' RACE reads anew with MiXCR; each CDR3 protein has one entry. The table includes 100,000 or so distinct CDR3 sequences, around 3.3% detected once. Material for sequencing was PBMCs. All receptors derive from a woman between 18 and 29 years old with multiple sclerosis. Each CDR3 is given with its conserved first and last residue. D genes are given only for firm matches. For some rows the clone size is stated as once, few or many, or as a class when expanded; others skip it.

CDR3	DNA	J	size	V	D
CASSLVTGLSQETQYF	TGCGCCAGCAGCTTGGTGACAGGGCTTTCCCAAGAGACCCAGTACTTC	TRBJ2-5	many	TRBV5-1	TRBD1
CASSPISWQGLFF	TGTGCCAGCAGCCCTATAAGTTGGCAGGGTTTGTTCTTC	TRBJ2-1	many	TRBV7-3	-
CASSFGDEGSGANVLTF	TGTGCCAGCAGTTTTGGGGACGAGGGCTCTGGGGCCAACGTCCTGACTTTC	TRBJ2-6	many	TRBV28	-
CASSPGLAGPETQYF	TGCGCCAGCAGTCCGGGACTAGCGGGGCCGGAGACCCAGTACTTC	TRBJ2-5	-	TRBV5-1	TRBD2
CSARKAGGPYNEQFF	TGCAGTGCTAGAAAAGCGGGGGGGCCCTACAATGAGCAGTTCTTC	TRBJ2-1	many	TRBV20-1	TRBD2
CASSLGQGMLNTEAFF	TGCGCCAGCAGCTTGGGACAGGGCATGCTGAACACTGAAGCTTTCTTT	TRBJ1-1	many	TRBV5-1	TRBD1
CASSFERDYEQYF	TGTGCCAGCAGCTTCGAGAGGGACTACGAGCAGTACTTC	TRBJ2-7	few	TRBV7-2	-
CASSKDFAGGNYNEQFF	TGTGCCAGCAGCAAAGATTTTGCGGGGGGAAACTACAATGAGCAGTTCTTC	TRBJ2-1	few	TRBV3-1	TRBD2
CASSYASGGANEQFF	TGTGCCAGCAGTTACGCTAGCGGGGGGGCCAATGAGCAGTTCTTC	TRBJ2-1	many	TRBV6-5	TRBD2
CASSYLPSGRQETQYF	TGTGCCAGCAGTTACCTGCCTAGCGGGAGGCAAGAGACCCAGTACTTC	TRBJ2-5	many	TRBV6-5	TRBD2
CASSEAGRGFF	TGTGCCAGCAGTGAAGCGGGCAGGGGTTTTTTT	TRBJ1-4	many	TRBV2	-
CASSSDRLGSPLHF	TGTGCCAGCAGTTCCGACAGGCTCGGATCACCCCTCCACTTT	TRBJ1-6	many	TRBV6-5	-
CASSLVGAYNEQFF	TGCGCCAGCAGCTTGGTCGGAGCCTACAATGAGCAGTTCTTC	TRBJ2-1	many	TRBV5-1	-
CAVTGGHGYTF	TGTGCTGTTACCGGGGGCCATGGCTACACCTTC	TRBJ1-2	many	TRBV6-5	-
CSAELGSWPSTDTQYF	TGCAGTGCCGAGTTGGGGAGCTGGCCCTCCACAGATACGCAGTATTTT	TRBJ2-3	many	TRBV20-1	-
CASSQGPRPYNEQFF	TGTGCCAGCAGCCAAGGACCCCGCCCCTACAATGAGCAGTTCTTC	TRBJ2-1	many	TRBV27	-
CSARDFIESMDPFF	TGCAGTGCTAGAGATTTCATCGAATCGATGGACCCTTTCTTT	TRBJ1-1	many	TRBV20-1	-
CASSLNPGPPTDTQYF	TGTGCCAGCAGCTTGAATCCGGGACCACCCACAGATACGCAGTATTTT	TRBJ2-3	many	TRBV5-5	-
CASSLQDGTDSRYSYNEQFF	TGTGCCAGCAGCTTACAAGACGGGACAGACTCCCGTTACTCCTACAATGAGCAGTTCTTC	TRBJ2-1	-	TRBV7-9	TRBD1
CASSQVGRGSHTGELFF	TGTGCCAGCAGCCAAGTAGGAAGAGGGAGCCACACCGGGGAGCTGTTTTTT	TRBJ2-2	many	TRBV4-2	-
CASSLDRALGYTF	TGCGCCAGCAGCTTGGACAGGGCCCTTGGCTACACCTTC	TRBJ1-2	many	TRBV5-1	-
CSASGPGRRGLLDTQYF	TGCAGTGCTAGCGGCCCCGGAAGAAGGGGTCTCTTGGATACGCAGTATTTT	TRBJ2-3	many	TRBV20-1	-
CASSRGTRDRSEPFF	TGCGCCAGCAGCCGAGGAACTAGGGACAGGTCGGAGCCTTTCTTT	TRBJ1-1	many	TRBV5-1	TRBD1
CSVARGTSRNEQFF	TGCAGCGTTGCTCGGGGAACCTCCCGGAATGAGCAGTTCTTC	TRBJ2-1	many	TRBV29-1	-
CASIKWGENTEAFF	TGTGCCAGCATCAAATGGGGGGAGAACACTGAAGCTTTCTTT	TRBJ1-1	many	TRBV12-3/TRBV12-4	-
CASSVGKGSGNTIYF	TGTGCCAGCAGCGTAGGAAAAGGGTCGGGAAACACCATATATTTT	TRBJ1-3	many	TRBV9	-
CASTRAGRYGYTF	TGTGCCAGCACCCGGGCAGGGAGGTATGGCTACACCTTC	TRBJ1-2	many	TRBV6-5	-
CASSSSGLQETQYF	TGTGCCAGCAGTTCGTCAGGGTTACAAGAGACCCAGTACTTC	TRBJ2-5	many	TRBV25-1	-
CASSPGPNTEAFF	TGTGCCAGCAGTCCCGGTCCTAACACTGAAGCTTTCTTT	TRBJ1-1	-	TRBV7-2	-
CASSVGRTGAYEQYF	TGTGCCAGCAGCGTAGGGAGGACAGGGGCCTACGAGCAGTACTTC	TRBJ2-7	many	TRBV9	TRBD1
CASSAGGQGYGYTF	TGCGCCAGCAGCGCCGGGGGACAGGGCTACGGCTACACCTTC	TRBJ1-2	many	TRBV5-1	TRBD1
CASSRKNTEAFF	TGTGCCAGCAGCCGGAAAAACACTGAAGCTTTCTTT	TRBJ1-1	many	TRBV6-6	-
CASSLTPPGQYPNTGELFF	TGCGCCAGCAGTCTCACTCCACCGGGACAGTACCCGAACACCGGGGAGCTGTTTTTT	TRBJ2-2	many	TRBV23-1	TRBD1
CSAHKGQGSTEAFF	TGCAGTGCTCATAAGGGACAGGGTAGCACTGAAGCTTTCTTT	TRBJ1-1	many	TRBV20-1	TRBD1
CAWTRAGSGKPEAFF	TGTGCCTGGACCCGGGCAGGGAGTGGCAAGCCTGAAGCTTTCTTT	TRBJ1-1	many	TRBV30	-
CASSTRETQYF	TGTGCCAGTAGTACGAGGGAGACCCAGTACTTC	TRBJ2-5	many	TRBV19	-
CASSLDTGFMGLGTYEQYF	TGTGCCAGCAGCCTAGATACAGGGTTCATGGGTTTGGGGACCTACGAGCAGTACTTC	TRBJ2-7	many	TRBV7-9	-
CASSSQPGQETQYF	TGTGCCAGCAGTTCACAGCCAGGCCAAGAGACCCAGTACTTC	TRBJ2-5	many	TRBV12-3/TRBV12-4	-
CASSLVSSSTQPYEQYF	TGCGCCAGCAGCTTGGTGTCGTCGTCTACCCAGCCCTACGAGCAGTACTTC	TRBJ2-7	many	TRBV5-1	-
CASSLSPLGTDTQYF	TGTGCCAGCAGCTTATCGCCACTGGGCACAGATACGCAGTATTTT	TRBJ2-3	many	TRBV5-5	-
CASSGGGGTTNTEAFF	TGCGCCAGCAGCGGGGGTGGTGGGACAACTAACACTGAAGCTTTCTTT	TRBJ1-1	many	TRBV5-1	-
CASSWGGTDTQYF	TGTGCCAGCAGCTGGGGGGGCACAGATACGCAGTATTTT	TRBJ2-3	many	TRBV7-3	-
CASSYRDLPPNEQFF	TGTGCCAGCAGCTATCGGGATCTACCTCCGAATGAGCAGTTCTTC	TRBJ2-1	many	TRBV11-3	-
CSAYGFNEQFF	TGCAGTGCGTACGGCTTCAATGAGCAGTTCTTC	TRBJ2-1	many	TRBV20-1	-
CSARPTGTSITIQYF	TGCAGTGCTAGACCAACCGGGACCAGCATTACCATTCAGTACTTC	TRBJ2-4	many	TRBV20-1	-
CASSFGVQETQYF	TGTGCCAGCAGTTTCGGGGTTCAAGAGACCCAGTACTTC	TRBJ2-5	many	TRBV12-3/TRBV12-4	-